These T cell receptor beta chains were read from a single sample in a study of shared clonotypes between healthy human individuals. Clones were read by immunoSEQ multiplex PCR, and TCRdb kept only the in-frame ones, dropping some. The sample shows around 600,000 clones, 95% to 98% of them seen only once. Sequencing input: naive CD8+ T cells sorted from blood. These TCRs come from a young man in good health. The CDR3 runs from the conserved cysteine through the conserved F or W. Fields, in order: V gene, J gene, D gene, CDR3 DNA, CDR3 protein. D genes are given only for firm matches.

TRBV7-2	TRBJ1-1	.	TGTGCCAGCAGCTTTTTCTGGACGCAGGGTCGGACTGAAGCTTTCTTT	CASSFFWTQGRTEAFF
TRBV9	TRBJ1-3	TRBD1	TGTGCCAGCAGCGCCAGACAGGGAGAAGATGGAAACACCATATATTTT	CASSARQGEDGNTIYF
TRBV7-9	TRBJ2-5	.	TGTGCCAGCAGCACCAGACAGGAGTACCAAGAGACCCAGTACTTC	CASSTRQEYQETQYF
TRBV30	TRBJ2-1	.	TGTGCCTGGAGTGTGAGTGGGAGTCGTCGGTTACATGAGCAGTTCTTC	CAWSVSGSRRLHEQFF
TRBV13	TRBJ2-1	TRBD1	TGTGCCAGCAGCTTGGACAGGGGTGCGGACAATGAGCAGTTCTTC	CASSLDRGADNEQFF
TRBV29-1	TRBJ2-3	TRBD1	TGCAGCGTTGTGGGACAGGCCGATACGCAGTATTTT	CSVVGQADTQYF
TRBV5-1	TRBJ2-2	.	TGCGCCAGCAGCTTCAGACAGAACACCGGGGAGCTGTTTTTT	CASSFRQNTGELFF
TRBV10-1	TRBJ2-3	.	TGCGCCAGCAGGCCCTCCGGACGAGATACGCAGTATTTT	CASRPSGRDTQYF
TRBV27	TRBJ2-1	TRBD2	TGTGCCAGCAGTTTACCTGGTCTAGCGGGCGAGCAGTTCTTC	CASSLPGLAGEQFF
TRBV7-6	TRBJ2-2	TRBD2	TGTGCCAGCAGCTTAGGACTAGCGGGAGGGCTCACCGGGGAGCTGTTTTTT	CASSLGLAGGLTGELFF
TRBV4-1	TRBJ2-5	.	TGCGCCAGCAGCCAAGAAACGGGATTCCAAGAGACCCAGTACTTC	CASSQETGFQETQYF
TRBV5-4	TRBJ2-7	TRBD1	TGTGCCAGCAGCAGGACAGGGGGAATCAACGAGCAGTACTTC	CASSRTGGINEQYF
TRBV7-8	TRBJ2-1	.	TGTGCCAGCAGCTTATGGGCATCCTACAATGAGCAGTTCTTC	CASSLWASYNEQFF
TRBV7-8	TRBJ2-1	TRBD2	TGTGCCAGCAGCTCAGAGACCAGTGGTTGGCTAGCGGGAGTTGAGGAGCAGTTCTTC	CASSSETSGWLAGVEEQFF
TRBV6-1	TRBJ2-1	TRBD2	TGTGCCAGCAGTGACCTTGGACTAGCGGGAGGAGGCTCCTACAATGAGCAGTTCTTC	CASSDLGLAGGGSYNEQFF
TRBV11-3	TRBJ2-1	.	TGTGCCAGCAGCCGGAATCGGGCCTACAATGAGCAGTTCTTC	CASSRNRAYNEQFF
TRBV7-9	TRBJ2-1	TRBD2	TGTGCCAGCAGCCGGCGGGAGGGCCAGAAGACGAATGAGCAGTTCTTC	CASSRREGQKTNEQFF